Listed here are 30 T cell receptor beta chains from one sample, sequenced in a study of OX40 agonist ivuxolimab in advanced cancers. TCRdb's copy holds only in-frame clones and misses some; the assay was immunoSEQ multiplex PCR. The table lists more than 55,000 clones, roughly 85% of them singletons. Sequenced material: CD4+ or CD8+ T cells sorted from blood, taken in a trial of the OX40 agonist ivuxolimab. These receptors were obtained from an adult with an advanced solid tumor such as melanoma, head and neck, liver or kidney cancer.

J is TRBJ1-1 and V is TRBV11-2; 7 nucleotides line up with TRBD1. The V and J ends lost 7 bases and 4 bases, in that order; junction bases with no gene match: 6. Germline values: CDR1 SGHAT, CDR2 FQNNGV. The CDR3 spans 13 residues. CDR3 bases: TGTGCCAGCACCGTCCCAGGGGGCACTGAAGCTTTCTTT. Translating it yields CASTVPGGTEAFF.

This rearrangement joins TRBV9 to TRBJ1-1; 7 bases agree with TRBD1. Germline trimming cut 4 bases from V and 8 bases from J; bases unmatched to any gene: 5. The CDR3 has 12 amino acids. Germline CDR1 and CDR2: SGDLS and YYNGEE. CDR3 loop: CASSPTGLEAFF. CDR3 DNA: TGTGCCAGCAGCCCGACAGGGTTGGAAGCTTTCTTT.

The chain recombines TRBV11-3 with TRBJ1-1, with D perhaps TRBD1 (5 bases). This CDR3 is built from 13 residues. Germline V CDR1 and CDR2: SGHNT, YENEEA. Trimming took 5 bases from V and 5 from J, leaving 12 bases between them. The CDR3 protein is CASSPPGRTEAFF. CDR3 nucleotide sequence: TGTGCCAGCAGCCCTCCAGGGAGGACTGAAGCTTTCTTT. The full variable domain, completed using reference TRBV11-3 and TRBJ1-1, is EAGVVQSPRYKIIEKKQPVAFWCNPISGHNTLYWYLQNLGQGPELLIRYENEEAVDDSQLPKDRFSAERLKGVDSTLKIQPAELGDSAVYLCASSPPGRTEAFFGQGTRLTVV.

The V gene is TRBV19, the J gene TRBJ2-7; weak D call: TRBD1 (6 bases). From germline, CDR1 is LNHDA and CDR2 SQIVND (reference sequence). This CDR3 is built from 12 residues. Trimming shortened V by 6 bases and J by 5 bases, and 11 bases separated the two germline ends. CDR3 in DNA: TGTGCCAGTAGCACCACAGGGAACGAGCAGTACTTC. Its protein is CASSTTGNEQYF.

This clone has a single count. This chain connects TRBV11-2 to TRBJ2-3, with a tentative D call TRBD1 (6 bases). The CDR3 runs 17 residues. Germline V gene sequence: CDR1 SGHAT, CDR2 FQNNGV. V lost 5 bases and J 2 bases, leaving 20 bases between the germline ends. The CDR3 nucleotides are TGTGCCAGCAGCCAGGCGGCAGGGGTCCTCCCCACAGATACGCAGTATTTT. Amino acids: CASSQAAGVLPTDTQYF.

The chain is built from TRBV28 and TRBJ2-1; TRBD1 matches 8 bases. This CDR3 contains 15 residues. CDR1 is MDHEN and CDR2 is SYDVKM in the germline V gene. V gave up 3 bases and J gave up 9 bases; unmatched junction bases: 10. CDR3 region: CASSFVHRGNGEQFF. In nucleotides, the CDR3 is TGTGCCAGCAGTTTTGTCCACAGGGGGAACGGTGAGCAGTTCTTC. Together with reference TRBV28 and TRBJ2-1, the CDR3 gives the full variable domain: DVKVTQSSRYLVKRTGEKVFLECVQDMDHENMFWYRQDPGLGLRLIYFSYDVKMKEKGDIPEGYSVSREKKERFSLILESASTNQTSMYLCASSFVHRGNGEQFFGPGTRLTVL.

This sequence joins TRBV2 and TRBJ1-1; 9 bases line up with TRBD1. The CDR3 loop spans 14 amino acids. CDR1 and CDR2 from the germline V gene are SNHLY and FYNNEI. V gave up 6 bases and J gave up 0 bases; unmatched junction bases: 2. The CDR3 nucleotides read TGTGCCAGCAGACAGGGGGCAGTGAACACTGAAGCTTTCTTT. Amino acid sequence: CASRQGAVNTEAFF. Looking up the rest from reference TRBV2 and TRBJ1-1 gives the full variable domain: EPEVTQTPSHQVTQMGQEVILRCVPISNHLYFYWYRQILGQKVEFLVSFYNNEISEKSEIFDDQFSVERPDGSNFTLKIRSTKLEDSAMYFCASRQGAVNTEAFFGQGTRLTVV.

The chain carries TRBV18 and TRBJ2-2; 12 positions match TRBD2. V lost 3 bases and J lost 5; bases outside the gene matches: 10. CDR1 is KGHSH and CDR2 is LQKENI in the germline V gene. The CDR3 extends over 18 amino acids. The CDR3 DNA reads as TGTGCCAGCTCACCCCTTCGGACTAGCGGGAAAGCGACCGGGGAGCTGTTTTTT. Its translation: CASSPLRTSGKATGELFF.

The V gene is TRBV30, the J gene TRBJ1-3, with no clear D. From germline, CDR1 is GTSNPN and CDR2 SVGIG (reference sequence). The CDR3 covers 13 residues. V was clipped by 1 base and J by 4 bases, with 8 bases between them. CDR3 sequence: CAWSDGAGNTIYF. CDR3 DNA: TGTGCCTGGAGTGACGGAGCGGGAAACACCATATATTTT.

This chain connects TRBV18 to TRBJ1-1, with TRBD1 matching over 8 bases. The CDR3 runs to 15 residues. Trimming took 0 bases from V and 4 from J; bases not matched to a gene: 4. Germline V gene sequence: CDR1 KGHSH, CDR2 LQKENI. The CDR3 DNA follows: TGTGCCAGCTCACCACCTCAGGGGGCTAGCACTGAAGCTTTCTTT. Encoded protein: CASSPPQGASTEAFF.

The gene calls are TRBV7-9 and TRBJ2-5; 7 bases map to TRBD2. The V gene's germline CDR1 is SEHNR and CDR2 FQNEAQ (reference sequence). CDR3 length: 15 amino acids. Germline trimming cut 5 bases from V and 5 bases from J; bases unmatched to any gene: 11. DNA for the CDR3: TGTGCCAGCAGCCTCAATAGCGGGCTGGGGGAGACCCAGTACTTC. It translates to CASSLNSGLGETQYF. Full variable domain (outside the CDR3, taken from reference TRBV7-9 and TRBJ2-5): DTGVSQNPRHKITKRGQNVTFRCDPISEHNRLYWYRQTLGQGPEFLTYFQNEAQLEKSRLLSDRFSAERPKGSFSTLEIQRTEQGDSAMYLCASSLNSGLGETQYFGPGTRLLVL.

This chain joins TRBV7-9 and TRBJ1-1; D not certain. The V end lost 1 base, the J end lost 0 bases, and 6 bases lay between the germline ends. Per germline, CDR1 SEHNR and CDR2 FQNEAQ (reference sequence). The CDR3 is made up of 14 amino acids. CDR3 sequence: CASSLEQLNTEAFF. DNA for the CDR3: TGTGCCAGCAGCTTAGAACAGCTGAACACTGAAGCTTTCTTT.

The rearrangement uses TRBV7-9 and TRBJ2-7; D may be TRBD2 (5 bases). Germline CDR1 SEHNR, CDR2 FQNEAQ (reference sequence). The CDR3 consists of 15 residues. V gave up 3 bases and J gave up 1 base, with 13 bases separating them. CDR3 DNA sequence: TGTGCCAGCAGCTTGAGAGGGATGAGTTCCTACGAGCAGTACTTC. It yields the protein CASSLRGMSSYEQYF.

This chain connects TRBV19 to TRBJ1-2; weak D call: TRBD1 (6 bases). The germline gives CDR1 LNHDA, CDR2 SQIVND (reference sequence). Trimming took 4 bases from V and 8 from J, leaving 11 bases between them. The CDR3 is 12 amino acids. The CDR3 sequence is CASSRSGDGYTF. The CDR3 bases are TGTGCCAGTAGTAGATCAGGGGACGGCTACACCTTC.

This rearrangement joins TRBV5-5 to TRBJ2-5; 8 positions match TRBD2. CDR3 size: 16 residues. Germline CDR1 SGHKS, CDR2 YYEKEE (reference sequence). Germline trimming cut 4 bases from V and 1 base from J; bases unmatched to any gene: 9. The CDR3 loop reads CASSRQLAEIQETQYF. The CDR3 nucleotides are TGTGCCAGCAGCAGGCAACTAGCGGAGATCCAAGAGACCCAGTACTTC.

The V call is TRBV27, the J call TRBJ1-6; D uncertain. The CDR3 sequence is 12 residues long. Trimming removed 5 bases at V and 9 bases at J, with 8 bases between. Germline V gene sequence: CDR1 MNHEY, CDR2 SMNVEV (reference sequence). CDR3 nucleotides: TGTGCCAGCAGTGCCCAGAGTTCACCCCTCCACTTT. This codes for CASSAQSSPLHF.

The J gene is TRBJ2-7, the V gene TRBV11-2; TRBD1 matches at 10 bases. Germline-derived CDR1 and CDR2 are SGHAT and FQNNGV. The trim removed 5 bases at V and 4 bases at J, leaving 8 bases unmatched. The CDR3 extends over 15 amino acids. CDR3 DNA: TGTGCCAGCAGCCCCGGGACAGGGGTTTATTACGAGCAGTACTTC. Its protein is CASSPGTGVYYEQYF. Supplemented by reference TRBV11-2 and TRBJ2-7, the full variable domain reads EAGVAQSPRYKIIEKRQSVAFWCNPISGHATLYWYQQILGQGPKLLIQFQNNGVVDDSQLPKDRFSAERLKGVDSTLKIQPAKLEDSAVYLCASSPGTGVYYEQYFGPGTRLTVT.

The rearrangement links TRBV11-3 to TRBJ2-3; perhaps TRBD1 as D (5 bases). CDR3 length equals 13 residues. CDR1 is SGHNT and CDR2 is YENEEA in the germline V gene. V was clipped by 7 bases and J by 5 bases, with 13 bases between them. DNA for the CDR3: TGTGCCAGCACCCCCCAGGGTCAAGATACGCAGTATTTT. Amino acid sequence: CASTPQGQDTQYF.

The rearrangement joins TRBV6-6 to TRBJ2-7; 10 bases line up with TRBD1. V trimming: 6 bases; J trimming: 5 bases; junction bases outside the gene matches: 13. Per the germline V gene, CDR1 is MNHNY and CDR2 is SVGAGI (reference sequence). The CDR3 covers 16 residues. CDR3 sequence (DNA): TGTGCCAGCAGCCCCCCCCCGGGACAGGGGCCCGACGAGCAGTACTTC. It yields the protein CASSPPPGQGPDEQYF.

This clone has only one observation. This chain joins TRBV6-5 and TRBJ2-1; D unclear. There are 11 residues in the CDR3. Trimming took 3 bases from V and 9 from J, leaving 6 bases between them. Germline V gives CDR1 MNHEY, CDR2 SVGAGI. CDR3 nucleotide sequence: TGTGCCAGCAGTTATGTGGGTGAGCAGTTCTTC. Amino acid sequence: CASSYVGEQFF.

The V call is TRBV19, the J call TRBJ1-3; D perhaps matches TRBD1 (6 bases). Trimming cost V 4 bases and J 0 bases, with 10 bases left between them. The CDR3 spans 15 residues. The V gene's germline CDR1 is LNHDA and CDR2 SQIVND (reference sequence). The CDR3: CASSRGASSGNTIYF. CDR3 DNA sequence: TGTGCCAGTAGTAGGGGGGCGAGCTCTGGAAACACCATATATTTT.

The chain links TRBV5-6 to TRBJ1-5; D is uncertain. This CDR3 has 15 amino acids. With 0 bases removed from V and 5 bases from J, the gap between germline ends came to 12 bases. Per the germline V gene, CDR1 is SGHDT and CDR2 is YYEEEE. The CDR3 here is CASSLEFREHQPQHF. CDR3 DNA sequence: TGTGCCAGCAGCTTGGAATTTCGAGAGCATCAGCCCCAGCATTTT.

The rearrangement joins TRBV18 to TRBJ1-6; the match to TRBD1 covers 8 bases. In germline, CDR1 is KGHSH, CDR2 LQKENI. The J segment lost 5 bases and the V segment lost 6 bases, leaving 6 bases of the junction unmatched. The CDR3 totals 15 residues. CDR3 bases: TGTGCCAGCTCGCCGGGACAGGTGGATAATTCACCCCTCCACTTT. It codes for CASSPGQVDNSPLHF.

The CDR3 DNA reads as TGTGCCAGCAGCCCGGACAACTCTATGAACACTGAAGCTTTCTTT. Translating it yields CASSPDNSMNTEAFF. The chain is built from TRBV7-9 and TRBJ1-1; tentatively, D is TRBD1 (5 bases). CDR1 SEHNR and CDR2 FQNEAQ come from the germline V gene (reference sequence). With 5 bases removed from V and 0 bases from J, the gap between germline ends came to 13 bases. This CDR3 contains 15 residues.

This rearrangement joins TRBV2 to TRBJ2-1; no clear D gene. Trimming stripped 5 bases from V and 10 bases from J, with 15 bases between. Germline V lookup: CDR1 SNHLY, CDR2 FYNNEI. The CDR3 covers 13 residues. The DNA of the CDR3 is TGTGCCAGCAGTAAAACATGGGCGCGGGAGCAGTTCTTC. This encodes CASSKTWAREQFF.

This clone was picked up one time. V and J are TRBV4-1 and TRBJ2-5; no definite D call. CDR3 length equals 13 residues. In germline, CDR1 is MGHRA, CDR2 YSYEKL. V was pared by 0 bases and J by 3 bases, with 5 bases between. The DNA of the CDR3 is TGCGCCAGCAGCCAAGATAGGGAAGAGACCCAGTACTTC. Translated, it gives CASSQDREETQYF.

This clone was seen a single time. This chain joins TRBV5-5 and TRBJ2-6; D gene unclear. V lost 4 bases and J 0 bases, leaving 14 bases between the germline ends. CDR3 size: 17 residues. Germline CDR1 reads SGHKS; CDR2 reads YYEKEE (reference sequence). The CDR3 DNA reads as TGTGCCAGCAGCGCGACATCGTCTAACTCTGGGGCCAACGTCCTGACTTTC. It yields the protein CASSATSSNSGANVLTF. The full variable domain, with the rest looked up from reference TRBV5-5 and TRBJ2-6, is DAGVTQSPTHLIKTRGQQVTLRCSPISGHKSVSWYQQVLGQGPQFIFQYYEKEERGRGNFPDRFSARQFPNYSSELNVNALLLGDSALYLCASSATSSNSGANVLTFGAGSRLTVL.

The chain is built from TRBV19 and TRBJ2-7; 9 nucleotides align to TRBD1. The J segment lost 2 bases and the V segment lost 0 bases, leaving 8 bases of the junction unmatched. CDR1 and CDR2 from the germline V gene are LNHDA and SQIVND (reference sequence). The CDR3 runs 17 residues. The CDR3 loop reads CASSIEGGTGRTYEQYF. The CDR3 coding sequence is TGTGCCAGTAGTATAGAAGGAGGGACAGGGCGAACCTACGAGCAGTACTTC.

The J gene is TRBJ2-7, the V gene TRBV4-2; 8 nucleotides agree with TRBD2. The germline gives CDR1 LGHNA, CDR2 YNFKEQ. The CDR3 loop spans 15 amino acids. V was clipped by 4 bases and J by 5 bases; unmatched bases: 10. This CDR3 reads CASSLGASGSHEQYF. Written as DNA, the CDR3 is TGTGCCAGCAGCCTTGGAGCTAGCGGGTCCCACGAGCAGTACTTC.

The J gene is TRBJ2-1, the V gene TRBV10-3, with TRBD2 matching over 12 bases. Unmatched junction bases numbered 9, after V lost 3 bases and J lost 6 bases. The CDR3 contains 17 residues. Per germline, CDR1 ENHRY and CDR2 SYGVKD. CDR3 sequence reads: CAISDYGLAGPGNEQFF. CDR3 coding DNA: TGTGCCATCAGTGATTACGGACTAGCGGGACCCGGCAATGAGCAGTTCTTC.